Described below is a single T cell receptor (beta chain) sequence and its context. This entry is derived from a study of blood T cell repertoires in COVID-19. Study-level information: Sites in the United States, Italy and Spain provided acute and convalescent COVID-19 samples. PBMCs, B-cell-depleted T cells, or T cells were the source of the cDNA or gDNA that made up the material.

Under the authors' procedure: How many nucleated cells were present was estimated from reference gene primer amplification. Data came from immunoSEQ multiplex PCR; TCRdb stores just in-frame clones and leaves some out. That table gives V, J and clone size, and the DNA gave D and trimming. The table records some 60,000 clones, approximately 83% of them present only once. Sequencing input: peripheral blood. The sequence was collected from a woman of 80 years or more with acute or convalescent COVID-19.

This CDR3 reads CATGGDPEAFF. The CDR3, as DNA: TGTGCCACGGGAGGGGACCCCGAAGCTTTCTTT. V is TRBV30 and J is TRBJ1-1; tentative D call: TRBD1 (5 bases). This CDR3 has 11 amino acids. Germline values: CDR1 GTSNPN, CDR2 SVGIG (reference sequence). V lost 8 bases and J lost 8, with 15 bases in between.